A selection of T cell receptor beta chains follows, all from one sample in a study of shared clonotypes between healthy human individuals. The data were produced by immunoSEQ multiplex PCR, yet TCRdb's version contains in-frame clones alone and is incomplete. Here the sample spans some 2,100,000 clones, around 95% being singletons. Sequenced: naive CD4+ T cells sorted from blood. The receptors were sampled from a man younger than 30 in good health. The CDR3 runs from the conserved cysteine through the conserved F or W. A D gene is named only where the DNA matches it firmly. Not every row has a clone size; where given, it reads once, few, many or a size class.

.	TRBJ2-7	TRBV19	.	TGTGCCAGTAGTATGGGGTGGGAGGCTTCCTACGAGCAGTACTTC	CASSMGWEASYEQYF
.	TRBJ2-2	TRBV5-4	TRBD2	TGTGCCAGCAGCCGGACTAGCGGGGGGACTGGGGAGCTGTTTTTT	CASSRTSGGTGELFF
.	TRBJ2-3	TRBV6-5	.	TGTGCCAGCAGTTACCCGAGCGGAGGCACAGATACGCAGTATTTT	CASSYPSGGTDTQYF
.	TRBJ2-7	TRBV7-2	.	TGTGCCAGCAGCCTTGGTGGCTCGGCCTACGAGCAGTACTTC	CASSLGGSAYEQYF
.	TRBJ2-1	TRBV11-3	.	TGTGCCAGCAGTGGTAAGGGGGCCTACAATGAGCAGTTCTTC	CASSGKGAYNEQFF
.	TRBJ2-7	TRBV2	TRBD1	TGTGCCAGCAGTTCGGGACAGGGCTACGAGCAGTACTTC	CASSSGQGYEQYF
.	TRBJ1-1	TRBV5-3	.	TGTGCCAGAATCCCCCCCGGGCGCCGGTTT	CARIPPGRRF
.	TRBJ1-6	TRBV27	.	TGTGCCAGCAGTTTAGGACAAATCTTTAATTCACCCCTCCACTTT	CASSLGQIFNSPLHF
.	TRBJ1-5	TRBV28	.	TGTGCCAGCAGCTGGGGGGCAGGGATTAGTCAGCCCCAGCATTTT	CASSWGAGISQPQHF
.	TRBJ2-5	TRBV7-3	.	TGTGCCAGCAGCCTAGGACCCGTAGGAGAGACCCAGTACTTC	CASSLGPVGETQYF
.	TRBJ2-5	TRBV15	.	TGTGCCACCAGCAGAGTCGGGATCGGAGAGACCCAGTACTTC	CATSRVGIGETQYF
.	TRBJ2-7	TRBV6-5	.	TGTGCCAGCAGTTACTCAGACACCTACGAGCAGTACTTC	CASSYSDTYEQYF
.	TRBJ2-7	TRBV7-2	.	TGTGCCAGCAGCTGGACGGGCGAGCAGTACTTC	CASSWTGEQYF
.	TRBJ2-1	TRBV7-3	.	TGTGCCAGCAGCTTATTCGGCAATGAGCAGTTCTTC	CASSLFGNEQFF
.	TRBJ2-7	TRBV25-1	.	TGTGCCAGCAGTGAAGGCAGGTTATCCTACGAGCAGTACTTC	CASSEGRLSYEQYF
.	TRBJ1-2	TRBV4-1	.	TGCGCCAGCAGCCAAGTGGCGGGGGCGGGGTATGGCTACACCTTC	CASSQVAGAGYGYTF
.	TRBJ1-5	TRBV6-1	.	TGTGCCAGCAGGCCCCCGGGTCAGCCCCAGCATTTT	CASRPPGQPQHF
.	TRBJ2-7	TRBV5-1	TRBD2	TGCGCCAGCCAAATGACTAGCGGGGGGTTCTCCTACGAGCAGTACTTC	CASQMTSGGFSYEQYF
once	TRBJ1-1	TRBV29-1	.	TGCAGCGTTGGGCAGGGAAATTTCGGGAACACTGAAGCTTTCTTT	CSVGQGNFGNTEAFF
.	TRBJ1-4	TRBV5-4	TRBD1	TGTGCCAGCAGCTGGGACAGGGCGAGGGAAAAACTGTTTTTT	CASSWDRAREKLFF
few	TRBJ1-6	TRBV6-1	.	TGTGCCAGCAGTGCCTGGGTAGGGTCACCCCTCCACTTT	CASSAWVGSPLHF
once	TRBJ2-5	TRBV30	.	TGTGCCTGGAGTTGGGCAGGGAAGGGAGAAGAGACCCAGTACTTC	CAWSWAGKGEETQYF
.	TRBJ2-2	TRBV7-3	.	TGTGCCAGCAGCTCAATCGCTAACACCGGGGAGCTGTTTTTT	CASSSIANTGELFF
.	TRBJ2-5	TRBV5-1	TRBD1	TGCGCCAGCAGCCCACCACAGGGGGCGGGATACCAAGAGACCCAGTACTTC	CASSPPQGAGYQETQYF
once	TRBJ1-6	TRBV13	.	TGTGCCAGCAGCTTAGGCCTAGGGGCCCTGACATCACCCCTCCACTTT	CASSLGLGALTSPLHF
.	TRBJ2-1	TRBV5-1	TRBD1	TGCGCCAGCAGCCCGCGGGGACAGGGTGGGGGCAATGAGCAGTTCTTC	CASSPRGQGGGNEQFF
.	TRBJ1-1	TRBV19	.	TGTGCCAGTAGTCTCCTTCAGGGTATGAACACTGAAGCTTTCTTT	CASSLLQGMNTEAFF
.	TRBJ1-6	TRBV5-4	TRBD1	TGTGCCAGCAACCCAGGGGGGACAGGGACATCACCCCTCCACTTT	CASNPGGTGTSPLHF
.	TRBJ1-5	TRBV2	.	TGTGCCAGCAGCCTAAACATGTGGAATCAGCCCCAGCATTTT	CASSLNMWNQPQHF
.	TRBJ2-5	TRBV2	TRBD2	TGTGCCAGCAGCAGGACTAGCGGGGGTTTAGGGGAAGAGACCCAGTACTTC	CASSRTSGGLGEETQYF
.	TRBJ1-2	TRBV4-3	.	TGCGCCAGCAGCCAAGATCCAGGAGCTAACTATGGCTACACCTTC	CASSQDPGANYGYTF
.	TRBJ2-7	TRBV2	.	TGTGCCAGCAGTGACAACGGGGCCTCCGTGCAGTACTTC	CASSDNGASVQYF
.	TRBJ1-6	TRBV9	TRBD1	TGTGCCAGCAGCGCCGGGGACAGTAAGAATTCACCCCTCCACTTT	CASSAGDSKNSPLHF
.	TRBJ2-3	TRBV4-2	.	TGTGCCAGCAGCCAAGAAACGACTAGCACAGATACGCAGTATTTT	CASSQETTSTDTQYF
.	TRBJ2-5	TRBV6-5	.	TGTGCCAGCAGTTACGGACAGTTGGGCCAAGAGACCCAGTACTTC	CASSYGQLGQETQYF
.	TRBJ2-7	TRBV28	.	TGTGCCAGCACCACGACGGGCAGGGAACATAACTACGAGCAGTACTTC	CASTTTGREHNYEQYF
.	TRBJ2-7	TRBV5-4	TRBD2	TGTGCCAGCAGCCCTAGCGGGAGGGCCTACGAGCAGTACTTC	CASSPSGRAYEQYF
.	TRBJ1-3	TRBV13	.	TGTGCCAGCAGCTTCGATCGGATACAGGGACATTCTGGAAACACCATATATTTT	CASSFDRIQGHSGNTIYF
.	TRBJ2-1	TRBV6-1	TRBD2	TGTGCCAGCAGTGGGCTAGCGGGAGGGCCGAATGAGCAGTTCTTC	CASSGLAGGPNEQFF
.	TRBJ2-3	TRBV5-6	TRBD1	TGTGCCAGCAGCTTGTACAGGGGAACAGATACGCAGTATTTT	CASSLYRGTDTQYF
.	TRBJ1-3	TRBV6-1	.	TGTGCCAGCAGTGATCTGGGGGGGAACACCATATATTTT	CASSDLGGNTIYF
.	TRBJ2-2	TRBV5-1	TRBD1	TGCGCCAGTGCTCGGGACAGGGGCGCCGGGGAGCTGTTTTTT	CASARDRGAGELFF
.	TRBJ1-1	TRBV9	.	TGTGCCAGCAGCCCCCAAGAGGGCCCCCGAGGTACTGAAGCTTTCTTT	CASSPQEGPRGTEAFF
once	TRBJ2-7	TRBV10-2	.	TGCGCCAGCAGTGAGTCACGGGGTCCGTCCTACGAGCAGTACTTC	CASSESRGPSYEQYF
.	TRBJ2-7	TRBV19	.	TGTGCCAGTAGGTCGGGGGGCACCTACGAGCAGTACTTC	CASRSGGTYEQYF
.	TRBJ1-5	TRBV7-2	.	TGTGCCAGCAGCCCTACGCGAATGGGCAATCAGCCCCAGCATTTT	CASSPTRMGNQPQHF
.	TRBJ2-2	TRBV4-1	.	TGCGCCAGCAGCCAAGATCGCCCTAGATCGAACACCGGGGAGCTGTTTTTT	CASSQDRPRSNTGELFF
.	TRBJ1-5	TRBV7-2	.	TGTGCCAGCAGCCTGACGGGTTTTAGCAATCAGCCCCAGCATTTT	CASSLTGFSNQPQHF
.	TRBJ2-5	TRBV10-1	TRBD2	TGCGCCAGCAGTGAGTCGAGAGCGGGAGCTGAGACCCAGTACTTC	CASSESRAGAETQYF
.	TRBJ1-1	TRBV19	.	TGTGCCAGTAGGAAAGGGGTTCGGGACATGAACACTGAAGCTTTCTTT	CASRKGVRDMNTEAFF